The entry that follows covers one T cell receptor beta chain sequence. This specimen belongs to a study of blood T cell repertoires in COVID-19. About the study: The United States, Italy and Spain provided the acute and convalescent COVID-19 samples.

The junction had 6 bases not matched to a gene; V was cut back by 3 bases and J by 9 bases. The length of the CDR3 is 13 residues. The germline CDR1 and CDR2 sequences are SQVTM and ANQGSEA. Study processing details: Cell counts per sample came from amplifying reference gene primers. TCRdb's table, derived via immunoSEQ multiplex PCR, lists solely in-frame clones and lacks some. From that table come the V and J calls and clone size; the DNA was used to work out D and trimming. This sample yields fewer than 400,000 clones, of which approximately 86% are seen a single time; 2.5% to 3.5% belongs to the top ten.

This sequence joins TRBV29-1 and TRBJ2-1; 9 nucleotides agree with TRBD2. This TCR was recovered from a human donor in a cohort sampled during active COVID-19. What was sequenced was peripheral blood. The CDR3 spells CSVEGLASGEQFF. In DNA form, the CDR3 reads TGCAGCGTTGAGGGACTAGCCAGTGGTGAGCAGTTCTTC.